One sample yielded the 12 T cell receptor beta chains listed below, sequenced in a study of blood T cell repertoires in COVID-19. Sequencing was performed with immunoSEQ multiplex PCR; in TCRdb, only in-frame clones are kept and a portion is missing. The sample carries approximately 330,000 clones, 80% to 90% recorded once. The sequencing sample was made of peripheral blood. These receptors were obtained from a man younger than 45 with COVID-19, enrolled during active disease.

The chain carries TRBV5-8 and TRBJ1-1; no definite D call. CDR1 is SGHTS and CDR2 is YDEGEE in the germline V gene. V shed 9 bases and J shed 1 base, with 16 bases lying between them. This CDR3 comprises 14 residues. The CDR3 reads CATRTRVGNTEAFF. The CDR3 DNA sequence: TGTGCCACCCGGACGAGGGTAGGGAACACTGAAGCTTTCTTT.

This clone was seen a single time. The chain recombines TRBV30 with TRBJ2-1; D perhaps matches TRBD1 (6 bases). The CDR3 extends over 16 amino acids. Trimming took 1 base from V and 2 from J, leaving 15 bases between them. The germline V gene has CDR1 GTSNPN and CDR2 SVGIG (reference sequence). This CDR3 reads CAWSGKTGLAYNEQFF. The DNA for the CDR3 is TGTGCCTGGAGTGGGAAAACAGGGTTAGCCTACAATGAGCAGTTCTTC.

The rearrangement links TRBV11-3 to TRBJ1-1; TRBD1 matches at 11 bases. Germline values: CDR1 SGHNT, CDR2 YENEEA. The CDR3 extends over 15 amino acids. V trimming: 6 bases; J trimming: 1 base; junction bases outside the gene matches: 4. The CDR3 sequence: CASRSGTGGNTEAFF. CDR3 sequence (DNA): TGTGCCAGCAGAAGTGGGACAGGGGGGAACACTGAAGCTTTCTTT.

This chain connects TRBV3-1 (or the pseudogene TRBV3-2) to TRBJ2-3; D not certain. Looked up from germline, CDR1 is LGHDT and CDR2 is YNNKEL (reference sequence). V lost 3 bases to trimming and J lost 0 bases, with 7 bases between them. This CDR3 contains 14 residues. The CDR3 spells CASSHRFSTDTQYF. CDR3 nucleotide sequence: TGTGCCAGCAGCCATCGGTTTAGCACAGATACGCAGTATTTT.

CDR3 sequence: CATIRDRGLLSYEQYF. DNA for the CDR3: TGTGCCACCATCCGGGACAGGGGGCTCCTATCCTACGAGCAGTACTTC. V is TRBV3-1 (or the pseudogene TRBV3-2) and J is TRBJ2-7, with TRBD1 matching 12 bases. The V and J ends lost 10 bases and 1 base, in that order; junction bases with no gene match: 11. The germline V gene encodes CDR1 LGHDT and CDR2 YNNKEL (reference sequence). The CDR3 spans 16 residues.

This chain connects TRBV5-1 to TRBJ1-1; TRBD1 is a possible D gene (6 bases). With 3 bases removed from V and 6 bases from J, the gap between germline ends came to 15 bases. The germline gives CDR1 SGHRS, CDR2 YFSETQ. The CDR3 sequence is 14 residues long. CDR3 protein: CASSYTTGVPEAFF. CDR3 nucleotide sequence: TGCGCCAGCAGCTATACGACAGGAGTCCCTGAAGCTTTCTTT.

The V and J genes are TRBV27 and TRBJ1-1; the D gene is possibly TRBD1 (6 bases). In germline, CDR1 is MNHEY, CDR2 SMNVEV (reference sequence). This CDR3 has 15 amino acids. Deletions cut 2 bases from V and 4 bases from J, with 14 bases between. Written as DNA, the CDR3 is TGTGCCAGCAGTTTAACAGGGCTTAACGTCACTGAAGCTTTCTTT. Its protein is CASSLTGLNVTEAFF.

The CDR3, as DNA: TGTGCCATCAGTCCCCGGGGAGGAAGCTTGGACGAGCAGTACTTC. It specifies CAISPRGGSLDEQYF. This chain uses TRBV10-3 with TRBJ2-7; possible D gene TRBD2, 6 bases. V was shortened by 5 bases and J by 5 bases, with 19 bases between the two germline ends. There are 15 residues in the CDR3. CDR1 is ENHRY, CDR2 SYGVKD, per germline.

This clone was recorded a few times. The chain uses TRBV18 and TRBJ2-1, with D tentatively TRBD1 (6 bases). The V gene's germline CDR1 is KGHSH and CDR2 LQKENI. The ends were cut back, 0 bases at V and 6 bases at J, with 12 bases in the middle. This CDR3 is built from 15 residues. The CDR3 DNA reads TGTGCCAGCTCACCACCAGACAGGTCTGGCAATGAGCAGTTCTTC. This encodes CASSPPDRSGNEQFF.

This chain connects TRBV3-1 (or the pseudogene TRBV3-2) to TRBJ1-6; perhaps TRBD1 as D (5 bases). The germline CDR1 and CDR2 sequences are LGHDT and YNNKEL (reference sequence). V lost 4 bases to trimming and J lost 6 bases, with 13 bases between them. This CDR3 spans 15 amino acids. The CDR3 here is CASSPRQGGNSPLHF. DNA for the CDR3: TGTGCCAGCAGCCCCAGGCAGGGCGGTAATTCACCCCTCCACTTT.

This clone was recorded a few times. This chain links TRBV19 with TRBJ2-1, with TRBD1 matching over 8 bases. The CDR3 covers 18 residues. Trimming cost V 1 base and J 6 bases; bases outside gene matches: 14. Germline values: CDR1 LNHDA, CDR2 SQIVND (reference sequence). The DNA for the CDR3 is TGTGCCAGTAGTATAGGGACAGGGACGGCCGTTAAAGGCAATGAGCAGTTCTTC. Encoded protein: CASSIGTGTAVKGNEQFF. Combining the CDR3 with reference TRBV19 and TRBJ2-1 gives the whole variable domain DGGITQSPKYLFRKEGQNVTLSCEQNLNHDAMYWYRQDPGQGLRLIYYSQIVNDFQKGDIAEGYSVSREKKESFPLTVTSAQKNPTAFYLCASSIGTGTAVKGNEQFFGPGTRLTVL.

This chain links TRBV3-1 (or the pseudogene TRBV3-2) with TRBJ1-4; possibly TRBD1 for D (6 bases). The ends were cut back, 0 bases at V and 1 base at J, with 12 bases in the middle. Germline V gives CDR1 LGHDT, CDR2 YNNKEL (reference sequence). This CDR3 has 17 amino acids. As DNA, the CDR3 is TGTGCCAGCAGCCAAGACGGGGGGGGCGAAACTAATGAAAAACTGTTTTTT. It translates to CASSQDGGGETNEKLFF.